This T cell receptor (beta chain) stems from a study of CD8+ T cells in alopecia areata listed by TCRdb under 2018. Looking at the study overall: The treated patients took part in an open-label pilot trial in which moderate-to-severe alopecia areata was treated with oral tofacitinib at 5 to 10 mg twice daily. Disease severity in treated patients was measured with the SALT score, which quantifies the percentage of affected scalp surface area. Patients stayed on tofacitinib for 6 to 18 months and then had 6 months of follow-up off drug so that delayed response and recurrence could be assessed. High-throughput TCRbeta sequencing was used to examine T cell clonal expansion in alopecia areata in both the C3H/HeJ mouse model and human patients. RNA came from the PAXgene miRNA kit for fixed scalp, the miRNeasy kit for PBMCs, and the RNeasy kit for mouse skin. Amplification of TCRbeta CDR3 regions was done by immunoSEQ multiplex PCR using 35 Vbeta forward primers and 13 Jbeta reverse primers. In humans, TCRbeta sequencing was performed on scalp tissue and on sorted CD4+ and CD8+ peripheral blood T cells from healthy controls and from patients with patchy or totalis/universalis alopecia areata. Patients on tofacitinib were biopsied at baseline and after 4 and 24 weeks of treatment, and several of the patients also had a later scalp biopsy. Scalp clonality was compared among normal scalp (n=4), patchy alopecia areata scalp (n=8), and alopecia totalis/universalis scalp (n=8).

Looking up the germline V gene yields CDR1 SNHLY and CDR2 FYNNEI. Trimming at the junction amounts to 9 bases on V and 7 bases on J, and the germline ends lie 15 bases apart. The CDR3 contains 12 residues, cysteine and phenylalanine counted. The CDR3 DNA has 36 bases and is translated from base 1. Library preparation employed the immunoSEQ multiplex PCR assay. For TCR sequencing, RNA was extracted from every sample and reverse transcribed into cDNA to serve as template. SuperScript III was used to make first-strand cDNA, primed with a 2:1 mix of oligo-dT and random hexamers. A synthetic immune receptor repertoire was used to measure amplification bias, and any remaining bias was corrected computationally. In the paper's pipeline: After raw reads were preprocessed to remove errors, the CDR3 was defined following IMGT conventions as running from the conserved cysteine to phenylalanine. Clonality was calculated as 1 minus Shannon entropy normalized by log2 of the number of productive unique TCRs. Scalp TCRbeta sequences were cross-referenced with sorted blood CD4 and CD8 repertoires so that the CD4 or CD8 identity of scalp clones could be inferred. The source is immuneACCESS, and TCRdb retained only in-frame sequences with V and J called. Part of the clones is not carried over; for the studies checked, unresolved V genes explain less than half of this, and the remainder is unexplained. V, J and clone size are taken as reported in that table, and D and trimming were inferred from the DNA itself. The sample includes 200,000 to 250,000 clones, with more than 45% observed a single time. The top ten constitute about 1.4% of the sample.

Concerning this clone itself: Its antigen remains undetermined. Per-base qualities were not stored, and no clone one base away is much larger.

Read against the paper, the sample's time point label means: around 28 days on oral tofacitinib. Interpreted using the paper, the treatment or condition label stands for: oral pan-JAK inhibitor, 5-10 mg twice daily. Lesional scalp punch biopsies and peripheral blood were obtained from alopecia areata patients. After PBMCs were isolated by density centrifugation and stained for CD3, CD4 and CD8, a FACSAria was used to sort CD4+ and CD8+ T cells. Summary of the overall study and its limitations: Resident alphabeta T cells in normal human skin are also sequenced, complicating scalp TCR repertoire analysis, unlike mouse skin dominated by gammadelta T cells. Because the treated cohort was small and had only one nonresponder, larger studies are needed to examine links between baseline CD8+ expansion and response. Shared TCR sequences between patients were less evident than in mice, which may be partly attributable to HLA diversity in the patient population. Lesional scalp, especially in alopecia totalis/universalis, showed higher clonality and more expanded CD8+ clones than normal scalp, suggesting antigenic drive. Many expanded lesional clones were found to persist in scalp and blood during tofacitinib treatment, and relapse after treatment cessation may be partly explained by this persistence. With tofacitinib, both scalp clonality and the number of expanded CD8+ clones among the top 100 scalp clones went down significantly.

The sample in question was CD4+ T cells sorted from blood, obtained at week 4, from a patient treated with tofacitinib. The TCR comes from a human donor with alopecia areata. This chain is built from TRBV2 and TRBJ1-2, with the D segment identity uncertain. The base sequence is TGTGCCAGAGAAGGAGGTTCTCGTGGCTACACCTTC. This yields the protein CAREGGSRGYTF.